This T cell receptor (beta chain) derives from a study of T-cell memory formation after mild COVID-19. Across the study: Largely donor-specific TCR clusters were found. Study-level results: Pre-infection memory contained some responding clones, which suggested that cross-reactive memory had joined. The second-wave clones peaking on day 37 were not confirmed as SARS-CoV-2-specific.

This clonotype showed up many times. The antigen is unknown. V lost 1 base to trimming and J lost 2 bases; unmatched junction nucleotides: 7. This CDR3 spans 16 amino acids. CDR1 and CDR2 (germline): SGHTA, FQGNSA. Using constant-segment primers, 5'RACE produced TCR alpha and TCR beta cDNA libraries carrying sample barcodes and UMIs. TCRdb analysed the 5' RACE reads with MiXCR anew, one entry per CDR3 protein. The sample includes roughly 400,000 distinct CDR3 sequences, about 16% seen only once; the top ten take 20% to 25%. The chain is built from TRBV7-2 and TRBJ2-7, with 8 nucleotides matching TRBD2. Sequenced sample: PBMCs or a T cell subset sorted from them (not recorded which). This clonotype originated in a man between 18 and 29 years old who had mild COVID-19 (a few samples of this study predate the infection). Cell type and time point are not known. The CDR3 is CASSLVSRGDPYEQYF. The CDR3 coding sequence is TGTGCCAGCAGCTTAGTCTCGCGGGGGGATCCCTACGAGCAGTACTTC.